The 24 T cell receptor beta chains below come from one sample, sequenced in a study of blood T cell repertoires in COVID-19. Repertoires were generated with immunoSEQ multiplex PCR, while TCRdb's copy carries only in-frame clones and drops some. The sample lists roughly 72,000 clones; roughly 90% were seen once. Input material: peripheral blood. These receptors were obtained from a human donor in a cohort sampled during active COVID-19.

This chain joins TRBV19 and TRBJ2-1; no reliable D call. The CDR3 loop spans 11 amino acids. The germline gives CDR1 LNHDA, CDR2 SQIVND (reference sequence). Trimming shortened V by 5 bases and J by 8 bases, and 7 bases separated the two germline ends. The CDR3 DNA is TGTGCCAGTAGTGACTCCTATGAGCAGTTCTTC. This gives the protein CASSDSYEQFF.

The chain employs TRBV5-1 and TRBJ2-5, with D maybe TRBD1 (6 bases). V dropped 4 bases and J dropped 7 bases, with 29 bases sitting between them. The CDR3 runs to 18 residues. Germline V gives CDR1 SGHRS, CDR2 YFSETQ. The CDR3 coding sequence is TGCGCCAGCAGCCCTACATCGGCGCCAGGGGCCCTCAGCGGGACCCAGTACTTC. It codes for CASSPTSAPGALSGTQYF.

The gene calls are TRBV6-5 and TRBJ2-7; 7 bases are a match to TRBD1. Trimming at V came to 4 bases and at J to 2 bases, leaving 5 bases not matched to a gene. The V gene's germline CDR1 is MNHEY and CDR2 SVGAGI. The CDR3 consists of 14 residues. The CDR3 is CASSSSQGAYEQYF. CDR3 DNA: TGTGCCAGCAGTTCAAGTCAGGGGGCCTACGAGCAGTACTTC.

CDR3 DNA: TGTGCCAGCAGCCTCCCCCCGACTAGCTCCTACAATGAGCAGTTCTTC. Translated, it gives CASSLPPTSSYNEQFF. The rearrangement links TRBV4-2 to TRBJ2-1; the D gene is possibly TRBD2 (6 bases). Germline CDR1 and CDR2: LGHNA and YNFKEQ. The CDR3 has 16 amino acids. The V gene lost 4 bases and the J gene lost 0 bases, with 13 bases spanning the gap.

The chain links TRBV19 to TRBJ2-2; D gene uncertain. Between the trimmed V and J ends, which lost 2 bases and 0 bases, there was a span of 4 bases. CDR1 and CDR2 (germline): LNHDA, SQIVND (reference sequence). This CDR3 comprises 14 residues. The CDR3, as DNA: TGTGCCAGTAGTATAACAGCGAACACCGGGGAGCTGTTTTTT. Translating gives CASSITANTGELFF.

The V and J genes are TRBV4-2 and TRBJ2-7, with 8 bases fitting TRBD1. This CDR3 comprises 16 residues. With V trimmed by 0 bases and J by 4 bases, 8 bases remained unmatched. CDR1 is LGHNA, CDR2 YNFKEQ, per germline. The DNA of the CDR3 is TGTGCCAGCAGCCAAGAGCTCGGACAGGGTGAGTACGAGCAGTACTTC. Encoded protein: CASSQELGQGEYEQYF.

This chain connects TRBV6-5 to TRBJ2-2; possibly TRBD2 for D (5 bases). Germline V gene data show CDR1 as MNHEY and CDR2 as SVGAGI. V was cut by 8 bases and J by 7 bases, with 20 bases left in between. This CDR3 is 15 amino acids long. For the CDR3, the DNA is TGTGCCAGCGGCGAGGTTACGGGGATGTACGGGGAGCTGTTTTTT. It codes for CASGEVTGMYGELFF.

The chain recombines TRBV7-3 with TRBJ2-5; TRBD2 matches at 14 bases. The CDR3 is 16 amino acids. Germline lookup yields CDR1 SGHTA and CDR2 FQGTGA. Losses at the gene ends were 11 bases for V and 3 bases for J; bases not matched to a gene: 11. CDR3 nucleotides: TGTGCCCGACGAACCCCGGGACTAGCGGGAGAAGAGACCCAGTACTTC. Encoded protein: CARRTPGLAGEETQYF.

This chain uses TRBV18 with TRBJ1-6; 11 positions agree with TRBD1. The CDR3 is made up of 16 amino acids. In germline, CDR1 is KGHSH, CDR2 LQKENI. Germline trimming cut 1 base from V and 7 bases from J; bases unmatched to any gene: 3. CDR3 DNA sequence: TGTGCCAGCTCACCACAAGGACAGGGGGCAAATTCACCCCTCCACTTT. This codes for CASSPQGQGANSPLHF. Looking up the rest from reference TRBV18 and TRBJ1-6 gives the full variable domain: NAGVMQNPRHLVRRRGQEARLRCSPMKGHSHVYWYRQLPEEGLKFMVYLQKENIIDESGMPKERFSAEFPKEGPSILRIQQVVRGDSAAYFCASSPQGQGANSPLHFGNGTRLTVT.

This chain uses TRBV10-1 with TRBJ2-6; D is ambiguous. Per the germline V gene, CDR1 is WNHNN and CDR2 is SYGVQD (reference sequence). Trimming cost V 7 bases and J 0 bases, with 7 bases left between them. The length of the CDR3 is 14 residues. The CDR3 region is CASINSSGANVLTF. Written as DNA, the CDR3 is TGCGCCAGCATAAACAGCTCTGGGGCCAACGTCCTGACTTTC.

This clone was picked up a small number of times. The J gene is TRBJ1-3, the V gene TRBV2; maybe TRBD1 (5 bases). CDR1 is SNHLY, CDR2 FYNNEI, per germline. The CDR3 has 13 amino acids. Trimming took off 6 bases at V and 0 bases at J, with 6 bases between the two ends. CDR3 amino acids: CASRGDSGNTIYF. The CDR3 DNA follows: TGTGCCAGCAGAGGGGACTCTGGAAACACCATATATTTT.

The chain uses TRBV7-2 and TRBJ1-4, with D hard to call. Deletions cut 2 bases from V and 8 bases from J, with 12 bases between. Germline CDR1 SGHTA, CDR2 FQGNSA. This CDR3 has 14 amino acids. CDR3 DNA sequence: TGTGCCAGCAGCTTAAATGGTCCGGGGGAAAAACTGTTTTTT. The encoded protein is CASSLNGPGEKLFF.

This chain connects TRBV6-2 or TRBV6-3 to TRBJ2-3; 7 bases fit TRBD1. There are 17 residues in the CDR3. Germline trimming cut 2 bases from V and 3 bases from J; bases unmatched to any gene: 11. Germline CDR1 MNHEY, CDR2 SVGEGT. The CDR3 DNA follows: TGTGCCAGCAGTTACCCGACAGGGACCGGCGGTACAGATACGCAGTATTTT. Encoded protein: CASSYPTGTGGTDTQYF.

This chain links TRBV30 with TRBJ2-7; maybe TRBD2 (7 bases). Trimming took off 3 bases at V and 0 bases at J, with 18 bases between the two ends. This CDR3 contains 16 residues. Germline V gene sequence: CDR1 GTSNPN, CDR2 SVGIG (reference sequence). The chain's CDR3 is CAWRGGLADFSYEQYF. The CDR3 DNA reads as TGTGCCTGGAGGGGGGGGCTAGCGGACTTCTCCTACGAGCAGTACTTC.

The rearrangement joins TRBV27 to TRBJ2-7; 7 nucleotides align to TRBD1. After removal of 0 bases from V and 6 bases from J, the junction contained 8 bases not matched to a gene. From germline, CDR1 is MNHEY and CDR2 SMNVEV (reference sequence). CDR3 length: 15 residues. CDR3 protein: CASSLSHTTGFEQYF. CDR3 in DNA: TGTGCCAGCAGTTTATCGCACACGACAGGGTTCGAGCAGTACTTC.

The rearrangement uses TRBV6-6 and TRBJ2-5, with D uncertain. Germline-derived CDR1 and CDR2 are MNHNY and SVGAGI (reference sequence). The CDR3 is made up of 14 amino acids. The V end lost 8 bases, the J end lost 5 bases, and 18 bases lay between the germline ends. CDR3 sequence (DNA): TGTGCCAGCGCCCCATCCGGGTTCAAGGAGACCCAGTACTTC. Translation: CASAPSGFKETQYF.

This chain uses TRBV7-9 with TRBJ1-1, with D possibly being TRBD1 (5 bases). Trimming took off 4 bases at V and 4 bases at J, with 16 bases between the two ends. CDR1 is SEHNR, CDR2 FQNEAQ, per germline (reference sequence). This CDR3 has 15 amino acids. DNA for the CDR3: TGTGCCAGCAGCTCACGTACCAGGGTAGCCACTGAAGCTTTCTTT. Translated: CASSSRTRVATEAFF.

The rearrangement uses TRBV6-6 and TRBJ1-4, with 9 bases aligning to TRBD1. After removal of 5 bases from V and 0 bases from J, the junction contained 1 base not matched to a gene. In germline, CDR1 is MNHNY, CDR2 SVGAGI (reference sequence). This CDR3 is built from 15 residues. CDR3 residues: CASSRQGATNEKLFF. The CDR3 DNA follows: TGTGCCAGCAGTCGACAGGGGGCAACTAATGAAAAACTGTTTTTT.

This clone was recorded once. This sequence joins TRBV6-5 and TRBJ1-6, with D possibly matching TRBD1 (5 bases). CDR3 size: 14 residues. Germline values: CDR1 MNHEY, CDR2 SVGAGI. Between the trimmed V and J ends, which lost 7 bases and 6 bases, there was a span of 13 bases. The CDR3 DNA reads as TGTGCCAGCAACCGGGACTGGGCTAATTCACCCCTCCACTTT. This translates into CASNRDWANSPLHF.

The chain joins TRBV27 to TRBJ1-1; D gene uncertain. CDR1 is MNHEY, CDR2 SMNVEV, per germline (reference sequence). Trimming took off 11 bases at V and 2 bases at J, with 15 bases between the two ends. The CDR3 extends over 13 amino acids. The DNA of the CDR3 is TGTGCCTCCACCAGGTCGTTTAACACTGAAGCTTTCTTT. Protein product: CASTRSFNTEAFF.

V gene TRBV12-5 combines with J gene TRBJ2-3; 8 bases line up with TRBD1. J lost 0 bases, V lost 1 base, and 0 bases had no gene match. Germline CDR1 reads LGHNT; CDR2 reads FRNRAP. CDR3 size: 15 residues. CDR3 sequence reads: CASGLGTGSTDTQYF. In nucleotides, the CDR3 is TGTGCTAGTGGTTTGGGGACAGGGAGCACAGATACGCAGTATTTT.

This chain links TRBV18 with TRBJ1-1; 9 nucleotides agree with TRBD1. Germline-derived CDR1 and CDR2 are KGHSH and LQKENI. The CDR3 runs to 15 residues. V shed 3 bases, J shed 1 base, and the junction held 3 bases outside the gene matches. This chain's CDR3 is CASSPGTGKNTEAFF. CDR3 in DNA: TGTGCCAGCTCACCCGGGACAGGGAAGAACACTGAAGCTTTCTTT.

V usage is TRBV18 and J usage is TRBJ2-1; TRBD2 matches at 11 bases. V lost 3 bases and J lost 8; bases outside the gene matches: 3. The CDR3 totals 14 residues. The germline V gene encodes CDR1 KGHSH and CDR2 LQKENI. The CDR3 bases are TGTGCCAGCTCACCGGGACTAGCGGCCGATGAGCAGTTCTTC. Protein sequence: CASSPGLAADEQFF.

V gene TRBV6-5 combines with J gene TRBJ1-1, with 10 bases matching TRBD1. The ends lost 6 bases at V and 3 bases at J; junction bases unmatched: 4. This CDR3 contains 14 residues. Germline V gives CDR1 MNHEY, CDR2 SVGAGI. The CDR3 loop is CASRTGTGDTEAFF. CDR3 DNA sequence: TGTGCCAGCAGGACGGGGACAGGGGACACTGAAGCTTTCTTT.